Below, 30 T cell receptor beta chains from the same sample are listed, as sequenced in a study of cytomegalovirus exposure and HLA in healthy donors. The study ran its PCR with 60 Vbeta and 13 Jbeta primers. Sequencing used immunoSEQ multiplex PCR; TCRdb keeps in-frame clones, though not all of them. The sample has under 200,000 clones, about 75% seen once. The sample consisted of PBMCs. Every receptor here comes from a female donor in good health and CMV-seronegative.

In regard to this clone: At one of its ends the junction is not consistent with the germline gene, which may arise from a read error. The identical CDR3 is also encoded by other nucleotide sequences in the sample. The chain couples TRBV6-5 to TRBJ2-7; TRBD2 matches 7 bases. The CDR3 contains 14 residues. Germline V gene lookup returns CDR1 MNHEY and CDR2 SVGAGI. The CDR3: CASSTRTSAYEQYF. CDR3 nucleotide sequence: TGCGCCAGCAGTACCCGGACTAGTGCCTACGAGCAGTACTTC.

The chain employs TRBV4-3 and TRBJ1-5; 7 bases line up with TRBD1. Losses at the gene ends were 2 bases for V and 7 bases for J; bases not matched to a gene: 8. The length of the CDR3 is 15 residues. The germline V gene has CDR1 LGHNA and CDR2 YSLEER. In DNA form, the CDR3 reads TGCGCCAGCAGCCAAACAACAGGGGCGGGGCAGCCCCAGCATTTT. This translates into CASSQTTGAGQPQHF.

This clone was picked up a small number of times. The chain uses TRBV29-1 and TRBJ1-3; no clear D gene. V was clipped by 3 bases and J by 2 bases, with 11 bases between them. The CDR3 has 14 residues. Germline V lookup: CDR1 SQVTM, CDR2 ANQGSEA. The DNA of the CDR3 is TGCAGCGTTGACCGCGGAGGGACTGGAAACACCATATATTTT. It specifies CSVDRGGTGNTIYF.

The chain employs TRBV27 and TRBJ2-5; the match to TRBD2 covers 12 bases. The germline CDR1 and CDR2 sequences are MNHEY and SMNVEV (reference sequence). This CDR3 comprises 15 residues. Losses at the gene ends were 4 bases for V and 7 bases for J; bases not matched to a gene: 7. Here the CDR3 DNA reads TGTGCCAGCAGTTCCCTAGCGGGGGGGCCAGGGACCCAGTACTTC. Translating it yields CASSSLAGGPGTQYF.

This clone has a handful of counts. This rearrangement joins TRBV11-2 to TRBJ2-3; D uncertain. CDR1 SGHAT and CDR2 FQNNGV come from the germline V gene. V lost 0 bases to trimming and J lost 0 bases, with 4 bases between them. The CDR3 is 14 amino acids. The CDR3 sequence: CASSLDLSTDTQYF. As DNA, the CDR3 is TGTGCCAGCAGCTTAGATCTGAGCACAGATACGCAGTATTTT.

In this sample, this clone turned up a few times. This chain links TRBV27 with TRBJ1-5; the D is unclear. The V end was cut by 5 bases, the J end by 4 bases, with 15 bases between. This CDR3 spans 15 amino acids. CDR1 MNHEY and CDR2 SMNVEV come from the germline V gene (reference sequence). CDR3 DNA: TGTGCCAGCAGTCCCAACGGGGTCCCTAATCAGCCCCAGCATTTT. Protein sequence: CASSPNGVPNQPQHF.

This clone was counted a few times. J is TRBJ1-3 and V is TRBV5-5; no clear D gene. V dropped 4 bases and J dropped 5 bases, with 13 bases sitting between them. CDR1 SGHKS and CDR2 YYEKEE come from the germline V gene (reference sequence). CDR3 length: 14 amino acids. The CDR3 reads CASSRTEARNTIYF. For the CDR3, the DNA is TGTGCCAGCAGCCGCACTGAGGCCAGAAACACCATATATTTT.

This chain joins TRBV2 and TRBJ2-7, with 10 bases matching TRBD1. V was pared by 4 bases and J by 5 bases, with 5 bases of the junction left unmatched. This CDR3 contains 14 residues. Germline V gene data show CDR1 as SNHLY and CDR2 as FYNNEI. CDR3 region: CASSGPGQGNEQYF. Written as DNA, the CDR3 is TGTGCCAGCAGTGGACCGGGACAGGGGAACGAGCAGTACTTC. Looking up the rest from reference TRBV2 and TRBJ2-7 gives the full variable domain: EPEVTQTPSHQVTQMGQEVILRCVPISNHLYFYWYRQILGQKVEFLVSFYNNEISEKSEIFDDQFSVERPDGSNFTLKIRSTKLEDSAMYFCASSGPGQGNEQYFGPGTRLTVT.

The CDR3 reads CASSPRRLEGAVGTEAFF. The CDR3 coding sequence is TGTGCCAGCTCACCAAGGCGATTGGAGGGGGCGGTGGGCACTGAAGCTTTCTTT. The chain combines TRBV18 with TRBJ1-1, with 7 nucleotides matching TRBD1. This CDR3 region has 18 residues. The V and J ends lost 2 bases and 4 bases, in that order; junction bases with no gene match: 16. Per germline, CDR1 KGHSH and CDR2 LQKENI.

This clone was counted only a few times. The chain employs TRBV4-3 and TRBJ2-1; TRBD2 is a possible D gene (5 bases). Germline V gene data show CDR1 as LGHNA and CDR2 as YSLEER. The CDR3 contains 17 residues. Trimming cost V 4 bases and J 2 bases, with 18 bases left between them. CDR3 protein: CASSRQAMRETYNEQFF. In nucleotides, the CDR3 is TGCGCCAGCAGCCGCCAAGCAATGAGGGAGACCTACAATGAGCAGTTCTTC.

V is TRBV7-9 and J is TRBJ1-6; 7 bases are shared with TRBD1. Unmatched junction bases numbered 4, after V lost 2 bases and J lost 6 bases. CDR1 is SEHNR, CDR2 FQNEAQ, per germline (reference sequence). The CDR3 is 15 amino acids. The CDR3 nucleotides are TGTGCCAGCAGCTTATCAGGGGGGTCTAATTCACCCCTCCACTTT. Its translation: CASSLSGGSNSPLHF.

V is TRBV7-8 and J is TRBJ2-3; a weak D match, TRBD1 (6 bases). Germline values: CDR1 SGHVS, CDR2 FQNEAQ. The CDR3 runs 12 residues. V lost 8 bases and J 4 bases, leaving 10 bases between the germline ends. CDR3 in amino acids: CASVPGADTQYF. The CDR3 coding sequence is TGTGCCAGCGTCCCAGGGGCAGATACGCAGTATTTT.

The chain links TRBV2 to TRBJ1-3; D might be TRBD1 (6 bases). Germline-derived CDR1 and CDR2 are SNHLY and FYNNEI. There are 14 residues in the CDR3. V lost 8 bases, J lost 2 bases, and 13 bases lay in between. CDR3 amino acids: CASLTGSAGNTIYF. The CDR3, as DNA: TGTGCCAGCCTAACAGGGTCAGCTGGAAACACCATATATTTT.

This clone has just a few counts. The chain recombines TRBV7-9 with TRBJ1-1, with D tentatively TRBD1 (5 bases). This CDR3 contains 14 residues. Germline CDR1 reads SEHNR; CDR2 reads FQNEAQ (reference sequence). Trimming left V 1 base short and J 11 bases short, with 17 bases between. In DNA, the CDR3 is TGTGCCAGCAGCTTAGGTTCCGGGGACGGGAGTGCTTTCTTT. It is translated as CASSLGSGDGSAFF.

The CDR3 coding sequence is TGTGCCAGCAGTTTGGGGGGGGGCCCAAAGGCCCAGCATTTT. It codes for CASSLGGGPKAQHF. The V and J genes are TRBV28 and TRBJ1-5; D might be TRBD1 (6 bases). Germline V lookup: CDR1 MDHEN, CDR2 SYDVKM. This CDR3 comprises 14 residues. Trimming cost V 3 bases and J 11 bases, with 17 bases left between them.

The rearrangement uses TRBV4-2 and TRBJ2-7; 9 bases are a match to TRBD2. The CDR3 covers 17 residues. V lost 1 base and J lost 4; bases outside the gene matches: 11. The germline V gene has CDR1 LGHNA and CDR2 YNFKEQ. In DNA form, the CDR3 reads TGTGCCAGCAGCCAAGCGGGACTAGGGCGGGAGGGGTACGAGCAGTACTTC. Protein sequence: CASSQAGLGREGYEQYF.

The chain joins TRBV27 to TRBJ1-1, with D possibly matching TRBD1 (6 bases). Germline assignment: CDR1 MNHEY and CDR2 SMNVEV (reference sequence). The V end was cut by 2 bases, the J end by 3 bases, with 13 bases between. This CDR3 has 15 amino acids. CDR3 sequence: CASSLEGQGYTEAFF. The CDR3, as DNA: TGTGCCAGCAGTTTAGAAGGGCAGGGGTACACTGAAGCTTTCTTT.

The chain couples TRBV7-2 to TRBJ2-7, with 14 bases identical to TRBD2. CDR3 size: 16 residues. V shed 1 base, J shed 7 bases, and the junction held 6 bases outside the gene matches. The germline CDR1 and CDR2 sequences are SGHTA and FQGNSA. This CDR3 is CASSLVPGLAGVEQYF. The CDR3 DNA follows: TGTGCCAGCAGCTTAGTTCCGGGACTAGCGGGAGTTGAGCAGTACTTC.

CDR3 bases: TGTGCCAGCAGCCCAGAAATGCGGGCTGTAAACACAGATACGCAGTATTTT. Its translation is CASSPEMRAVNTDTQYF. The chain combines TRBV9 with TRBJ2-3; weak D call: TRBD2 (5 bases). The CDR3 runs to 17 residues. V was pared by 4 bases and J by 2 bases, with 20 bases between. Per germline, CDR1 SGDLS and CDR2 YYNGEE.

The V and J genes are TRBV9 and TRBJ2-5, with 12 bases lining up with TRBD2. Germline V gene lookup returns CDR1 SGDLS and CDR2 YYNGEE. CDR3 length: 17 amino acids. J gave up 5 bases and V 0 bases, and 8 bases lay outside the gene matches. The DNA of the CDR3 is TGTGCCAGCAGCGTAGGTGCTAGCGGGAGGGCGACCGAGACCCAGTACTTC. Translated, it gives CASSVGASGRATETQYF. Full variable domain (missing parts from reference TRBV9 and TRBJ2-5): DSGVTQTPKHLITATGQRVTLRCSPRSGDLSVYWYQQSLDQGLQFLIQYYNGEERAKGNILERFSAQQFPDLHSELNLSSLELGDSALYFCASSVGASGRATETQYFGPGTRLLVL.

The chain is built from TRBV7-9 and TRBJ2-2, with 10 bases fitting TRBD2. This CDR3 comprises 16 residues. The V and J ends lost 1 base and 4 bases, in that order; junction bases with no gene match: 3. Germline V lookup: CDR1 SEHNR, CDR2 FQNEAQ (reference sequence). CDR3 nucleotide sequence: TGTGCCAGCAGCTTAGGTCTAGCGGGAGTCACCGGGGAGCTGTTTTTT. This gives the protein CASSLGLAGVTGELFF. Variable domain in full (rest from reference TRBV7-9 and TRBJ2-2): DTGVSQNPRHKITKRGQNVTFRCDPISEHNRLYWYRQTLGQGPEFLTYFQNEAQLEKSRLLSDRFSAERPKGSFSTLEIQRTEQGDSAMYLCASSLGLAGVTGELFFGEGSRLTVL.

V usage is TRBV19 and J usage is TRBJ2-7; TRBD1 matches at 7 bases. The V and J ends lost 3 bases and 3 bases, in that order; junction bases with no gene match: 2. Germline V gene data show CDR1 as LNHDA and CDR2 as SQIVND (reference sequence). CDR3 length: 13 amino acids. The CDR3 sequence: CASSIRQGYEQYF. Written as DNA, the CDR3 is TGTGCCAGTAGTATCCGACAGGGCTACGAGCAGTACTTC. Together with reference TRBV19 and TRBJ2-7, the CDR3 gives the full variable domain: DGGITQSPKYLFRKEGQNVTLSCEQNLNHDAMYWYRQDPGQGLRLIYYSQIVNDFQKGDIAEGYSVSREKKESFPLTVTSAQKNPTAFYLCASSIRQGYEQYFGPGTRLTVT.

The chain has TRBV9 and TRBJ1-4; D remains unclear. V was cut by 4 bases and J by 4 bases, with 14 bases left in between. This CDR3 is built from 15 residues. Germline CDR1 SGDLS, CDR2 YYNGEE. The CDR3 nucleotides are TGTGCCAGCAGCACGAGGGAGGGAATTAATGAAAAACTGTTTTTT. Translation gives CASSTREGINEKLFF.

The gene calls are TRBV27 and TRBJ2-7; 9 positions match TRBD1. With V trimmed by 4 bases and J by 6 bases, 7 bases remained unmatched. There are 14 residues in the CDR3. Germline assignment: CDR1 MNHEY and CDR2 SMNVEV (reference sequence). The CDR3 DNA reads as TGTGCCAGCAGTTCGGACAGGGGAACGGGCGAGCAGTACTTC. It yields the protein CASSSDRGTGEQYF.

The genes are TRBV27 and TRBJ2-2, with 8 bases lining up with TRBD2. This CDR3 has 15 amino acids. The J segment lost 4 bases and the V segment lost 5 bases, leaving 6 bases of the junction unmatched. The germline CDR1 and CDR2 sequences are MNHEY and SMNVEV (reference sequence). The CDR3 region has the DNA TGTGCCAGCAGTCTTGGACTAGCAGTCACCGGGGAGCTGTTTTTT. Its protein is CASSLGLAVTGELFF.

This rearrangement joins TRBV28 to TRBJ2-1; 10 bases are shared with TRBD2. The germline V gene encodes CDR1 MDHEN and CDR2 SYDVKM. The V and J ends lost 2 bases and 7 bases, in that order; junction bases with no gene match: 5. This CDR3 spans 15 amino acids. The CDR3 loop is CASSLMSSGSNEQFF. As DNA, the CDR3 is TGTGCCAGCAGTTTAATGTCTAGCGGGAGTAATGAGCAGTTCTTC.

This clone is a singleton in its sample. The chain combines TRBV6-5 with TRBJ1-5; maybe TRBD1 (6 bases). The CDR3 extends over 14 amino acids. Germline lookup yields CDR1 MNHEY and CDR2 SVGAGI. V lost 0 bases and J 6 bases, leaving 9 bases between the germline ends. The CDR3 loop reads CASSYSGGLQPQHF. CDR3 DNA sequence: TGTGCCAGCAGTTACTCAGGGGGTCTTCAGCCCCAGCATTTT.

The V gene is TRBV5-1, the J gene TRBJ2-7; 9 nucleotides agree with TRBD2. The CDR3 consists of 14 residues. The germline gives CDR1 SGHRS, CDR2 YFSETQ. The trim removed 4 bases at V and 5 bases at J, leaving 7 bases unmatched. CDR3 sequence: CASSEPGLANEQYF. The CDR3 DNA reads as TGCGCCAGCAGCGAGCCGGGACTAGCTAACGAGCAGTACTTC.

This chain links TRBV9 with TRBJ1-2, with D possibly being TRBD1 (5 bases). CDR3 length: 15 amino acids. V was trimmed by 4 bases and J by 2 bases, leaving 15 bases between them. From germline, CDR1 is SGDLS and CDR2 YYNGEE. DNA for the CDR3: TGTGCCAGCAGCCCCCCGGGGGGGGGAAACTATGGCTACACCTTC. Translating it yields CASSPPGGGNYGYTF.

This clone has a handful of counts. The chain combines TRBV7-6 with TRBJ1-2; 8 nucleotides align to TRBD1. The J segment lost 8 bases and the V segment lost 5 bases, leaving 7 bases of the junction unmatched. The CDR3 sequence is 13 residues long. The V gene's germline CDR1 is SGHVS and CDR2 FNYEAQ. The CDR3 protein is CASSANRDRGYTF. The CDR3 DNA reads TGTGCCAGCAGCGCTAACCGGGACAGGGGCTACACCTTC. Drawing the rest from reference TRBV7-6 and TRBJ1-2, the complete variable domain is GAGVSQSPRYKVTKRGQDVALRCDPISGHVSLYWYRQALGQGPEFLTYFNYEAQQDKSGLPNDRFSAERPEGSISTLTIQRTEQRDSAMYRCASSANRDRGYTFGSGTRLTVV.